This TCR beta chain is drawn from a study of cytomegalovirus exposure and HLA in healthy donors. General study points: There were a few CMV-associated chains whose specificity for CMV antigens was confirmed in vitro. The tendency of first-cohort TCR clusters to co-occur in the roughly 110 validation repertoires was identified by a subsequent analysis.

Turning to this clone: The antigen remains unidentified.

The donors were members of the validation cohort, which comprised 90 to 150 subjects and was separate from the first cohort of 730 or so subjects. Germline V gene sequence: CDR1 SEHNR, CDR2 FQNEAQ (reference sequence). The CDR3 is 14 amino acids. The J segment lost 2 bases and the V segment lost 5 bases, leaving 4 bases of the junction unmatched. TCRdb keeps only in-frame clones here, not all; method: immunoSEQ multiplex PCR. The sample shows over 150,000 clones, about 90% of them seen only once. The sequenced sample was PBMCs. This chain links TRBV7-9 with TRBJ2-5; 8 nucleotides align to TRBD1. This sequence was found in a woman aged 18-29 years in good health and CMV-seropositive. For the CDR3, the DNA is TGTGCCAGCAGCCCCCGACAGGGGCAAGAGACCCAGTACTTC. Encoded protein: CASSPRQGQETQYF.